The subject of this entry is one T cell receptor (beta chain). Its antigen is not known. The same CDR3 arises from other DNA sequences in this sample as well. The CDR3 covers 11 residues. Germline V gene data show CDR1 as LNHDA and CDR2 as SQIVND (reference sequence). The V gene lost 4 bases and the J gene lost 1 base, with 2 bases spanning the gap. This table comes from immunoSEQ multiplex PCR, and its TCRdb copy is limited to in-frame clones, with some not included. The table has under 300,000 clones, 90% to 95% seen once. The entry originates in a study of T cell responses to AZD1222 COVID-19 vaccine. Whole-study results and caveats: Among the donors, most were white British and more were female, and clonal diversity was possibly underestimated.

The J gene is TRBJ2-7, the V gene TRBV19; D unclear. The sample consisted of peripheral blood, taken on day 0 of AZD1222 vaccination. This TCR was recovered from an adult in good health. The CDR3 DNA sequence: TGTGCCAGTAGTAGTTCCTACGAGCAGTACTTC. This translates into CASSSSYEQYF.